This TCR beta chain was documented in a study of metastatic and nonmetastatic thyroid tumors. Study-level information: From malignant and benign thyroid patients, repertoires in blood and in tumor or nodule tissue were compared.

All patients reached thyroid surgery having received no treatment beforehand. Through MiXCR, TCRdb re-clonotyped the PCR reads. Among tens of thousands of clones listed, approximately 40% were seen once. The CDR3 runs to 14 residues. The junction had 5 bases not matched to a gene; V was cut back by 2 bases and J by 8 bases. V gene TRBV12-3 or TRBV12-4 combines with J gene TRBJ2-2; the match to TRBD2 covers 7 bases. Sequenced: tumor tissue. The receptor comes from a female donor with papillary thyroid cancer or a benign thyroid nodule (not recorded which). Some clones in this sample may be carry-over from other donors' samples. The CDR3 reads CASSLRMRGGELFF. Written as DNA, the CDR3 is TGTGCCAGCAGTTTACGTATGCGGGGGGGGGAGCTGTTTTTT.